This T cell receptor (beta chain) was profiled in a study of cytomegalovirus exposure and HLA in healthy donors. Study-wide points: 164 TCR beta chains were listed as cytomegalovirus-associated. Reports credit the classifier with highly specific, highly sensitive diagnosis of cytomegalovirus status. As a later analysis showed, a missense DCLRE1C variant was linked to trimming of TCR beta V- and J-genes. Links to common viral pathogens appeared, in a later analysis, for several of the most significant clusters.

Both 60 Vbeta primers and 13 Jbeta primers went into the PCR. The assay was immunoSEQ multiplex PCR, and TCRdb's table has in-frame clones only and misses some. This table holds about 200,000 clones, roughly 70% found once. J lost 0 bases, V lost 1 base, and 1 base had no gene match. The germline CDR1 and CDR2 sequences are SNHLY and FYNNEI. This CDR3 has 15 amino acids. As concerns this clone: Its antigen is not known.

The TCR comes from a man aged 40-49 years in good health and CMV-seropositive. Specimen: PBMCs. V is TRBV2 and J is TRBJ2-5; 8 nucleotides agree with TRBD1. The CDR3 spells CASSEVDRDQETQYF. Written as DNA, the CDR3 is TGTGCCAGCAGTGAAGTGGACAGGGACCAAGAGACCCAGTACTTC.